What follows is one TCR beta chain and its context. Self-reported history from a screening survey and questionnaire set each donor's cohort. Cohort 3 donors were reported recovered after two negative PCRs, clearance, or symptom resolution. This sample stems from a study of blood T cell repertoires in COVID-19. For the study at large: Acute and convalescent COVID-19 specimens originated in the United States, Italy and Spain.

Measured with immunoSEQ multiplex PCR; TCRdb has only the in-frame clones, and not every one. Here the sample spans 200,000 to 250,000 clones, about 87% being singletons. This CDR3 is built from 16 residues. V lost 0 bases and J 3 bases, leaving 11 bases between the germline ends. Germline V gene lookup returns CDR1 LGHNA and CDR2 YSLEER. The sample comprised PBMCs or T cells enriched from blood (not recorded which). This TCR came from a woman aged 25 to 39 who had recovered from COVID-19. The chain couples TRBV4-3 to TRBJ1-4, with D uncertain. CDR3 sequence: CASSQEWQRANEKLFF. The CDR3 DNA reads TGCGCCAGCAGCCAAGAATGGCAGCGGGCTAATGAAAAACTGTTTTTT.